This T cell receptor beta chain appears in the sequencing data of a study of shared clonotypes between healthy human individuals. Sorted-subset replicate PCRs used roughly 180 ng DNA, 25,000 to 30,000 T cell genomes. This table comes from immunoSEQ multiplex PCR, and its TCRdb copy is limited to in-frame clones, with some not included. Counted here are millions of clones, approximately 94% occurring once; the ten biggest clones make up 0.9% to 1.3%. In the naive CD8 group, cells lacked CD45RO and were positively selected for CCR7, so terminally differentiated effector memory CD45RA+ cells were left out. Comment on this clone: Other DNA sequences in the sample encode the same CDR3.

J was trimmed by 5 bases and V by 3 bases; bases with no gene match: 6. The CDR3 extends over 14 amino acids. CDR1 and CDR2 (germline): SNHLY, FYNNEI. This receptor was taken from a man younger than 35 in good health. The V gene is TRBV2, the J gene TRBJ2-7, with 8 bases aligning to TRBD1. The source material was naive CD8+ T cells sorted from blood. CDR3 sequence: CASSDRTGSDEQYF. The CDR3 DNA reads TGTGCCAGCAGTGATCGGACAGGGTCCGACGAGCAGTACTTC.